The source of this T cell receptor (beta chain) is a study of T cell therapy after organ transplantation (dated by TCRdb to about 2019). Context from the whole study: The therapy products consisted of autologous CMV-specific T cells grown in vitro for around 15 days using a peptide pool of 30 HLA class I and II CMV epitopes. Each patient got up to 6 T cell doses, given every 2 weeks, and was then monitored for around 28 weeks after finishing therapy. Of the approximately ten patients, eight were classified as clinical responders and two as nonresponders. A median of 1.92 x 10^8 CMV-specific T cells was administered to patients across 2 to 6 intravenous infusions. Blood samples for the short-term post-therapy time point were collected 4 to 8 weeks after therapy was completed. An open-label phase I trial of autologous CMV-specific adoptive T cell therapy in solid-organ transplant recipients was the basis for the study, which was a follow-up TRBV repertoire analysis. Only about 80% of the 10 patients had long-term post-therapy samples available.

Using the immunoSEQ two-step, bias-controlled multiplex PCR assay, TRB CDR3 regions were amplified from genomic DNA. CDR3 libraries were sequenced on an Illumina NextSeq 500. The study's processing was this. The immunoSEQ Analyzer platform handled the initial alignment and bioinformatics, which included bias normalization against synthetic CDR3 analogs. Annotation of V, D and J genes followed the definitions in the IMGT database. Further TRBV analyses used VDJtools version 1.1.10 and the R package tcR version 2.2.1.11 with default settings. For the GLIPH analysis, version 1.0 was run with default settings. In CDR3 sequences with at least 5 reads, significant changes in clonotype frequency were tested by a 2-sided binomial test with Benjamini-Hochberg correction (alpha = 0.01). As stored in TCRdb, this immuneACCESS dataset retains in-frame rearrangements with V and J assigned. A fraction of the clones does not appear; measured against another copy, unresolved V genes explain less than half of the discrepancy, and the remainder lacks a known reason. The V and J calls and clone size come from that table; D and trimming were worked out from the DNA. This sample has about 4,800 clones in its table, and 65% to 70% of those were observed once. The ten largest clones capture more than 35% of the sample.

The CDR3 covers 13 residues, taking in both the cysteine and the phenylalanine. The kept DNA is CDR3 alone, 39 bases in frame from the first base. The germline V gene specifies MNHNS as CDR1 and SASEGT as CDR2. Trimming removed 2 bases from V and 3 bases from J, leaving 8 bases between the germline ends. The sample's time point label, in plain terms: 4-8 weeks after completion of therapy. The patients had received solid-organ transplants and had drug-resistant/recurrent cytomegalovirus. Approximately 11 trial participants were chosen for repertoire analysis on the basis of the availability of post-therapy peripheral blood mononuclear cells. A BD FACSAria III was used to sort viable CD3+CD8+CD4- lymphocytes from PBMCs. Genomic DNA was extracted from sorted cells with the Qiagen DNeasy Kit. This clone is medium-sized (0.01 to 0.1%) in terms of sample share. It lacks a known antigen. Base qualities are not provided; no much larger clone lies one nucleotide away.

What the study reported, not specific to this receptor: The small number of expansions detected in nonresponders may be due to reduced sample coverage caused by poor CD8+ T cell yield. The fold change in CD8 clonality after therapy was inversely correlated with pretherapy clonality, which suggests that less biased repertoires were more open to remodeling. Before therapy, nonresponders had marked clonal expansions, and their repertoires changed minimally after therapy. The small cohort prevented assessing confounders such as concurrent antirejection and antiviral medications. Reconstitution after therapy appeared to involve both transferred clonotypes and endogenous clonotypes that were not detected in the therapy products.

This clonotype originated in a human patient who had received a solid organ transplant and had CMV disease. Following a transplant, some T cells may be graft donor cells, not patient cells. Sequencing was performed on CD8+ T cells from blood, taken after autologous CMV-specific T cell therapy. The chain employs TRBV6-1 and TRBJ2-7; the D segment cannot be called with confidence. The CDR3 is CASSEPSLYEQYF. At the DNA level, the sequence is TGTGCCAGCAGTGAACCAAGCCTCTACGAGCAGTACTTC.